Included here is one T cell receptor beta chain sequence, with context. Looked up from germline, CDR1 is ENHRY and CDR2 is SYGVKD. CDR3 length equals 16 residues. V was shortened by 3 bases and J by 0 bases, with 9 bases between the two germline ends. The data were obtained in a study of blood T cell repertoires in COVID-19. In the study overall: Acute and convalescent COVID-19 specimens originated in the United States, Italy and Spain. Sources were T cells, B-cell-depleted T cells, or PBMCs; the material itself was cDNA or gDNA.

Authors' processing steps: Amplifying reference gene primers gave estimates of nucleated cell counts. Profiled with immunoSEQ multiplex PCR; TCRdb holds only in-frame clones, not every one. V and J calls and clone size are as listed in that table; D and trimming were resolved from the DNA. Of 120,000 or so clones in the sample, around 82% are singletons; the top ten hold roughly an eighth. J is TRBJ2-6 and V is TRBV10-3; a weak D match, TRBD1 (5 bases). This clonotype originated in a human donor in a cohort sampled during active COVID-19. The sequencing sample was made of peripheral blood. The CDR3 region has the DNA TGTGCCATCAGTGACAGGGCCCTCTCTGGGGCCAACGTCCTGACTTTC. Protein: CAISDRALSGANVLTF.